A single sample is the source of the 16 T cell receptor beta chains below, sequenced in a study of cytomegalovirus exposure and HLA in healthy donors. A multiplex PCR was run with 60 Vbeta primers and 13 Jbeta primers. Here immunoSEQ multiplex PCR was the method, and the copy in TCRdb shows in-frame clones only, minus some. The table shows roughly 260,000 clones, with about four fifths occurring only once. Sequencing was performed on PBMCs. The receptors derive from a middle-aged woman in good health and CMV-seropositive.

V and J are TRBV28 and TRBJ1-2, with D maybe TRBD1 (5 bases). V lost 5 bases, J lost 8 bases, and 12 bases lay in between. CDR1 is MDHEN and CDR2 is SYDVKM in the germline V gene. The CDR3 is 12 amino acids. CDR3 bases: TGTGCCAGCAGTGCAGGGTCACAAGGCTACACCTTC. It translates to CASSAGSQGYTF.

The V and J genes are TRBV27 and TRBJ2-1; 12 bases map to TRBD2. CDR3 size: 16 residues. The V gene's germline CDR1 is MNHEY and CDR2 SMNVEV (reference sequence). Germline trimming cut 7 bases from V and 1 base from J; bases unmatched to any gene: 5. In DNA form, the CDR3 reads TGTGCCAGCACGAAACTAGCGGGAGGTTCCTACAATGAGCAGTTCTTC. Translation: CASTKLAGGSYNEQFF.

The chain carries TRBV30 and TRBJ1-4, with 7 bases fitting TRBD1. After removal of 7 bases from V and 3 bases from J, the junction contained 11 bases not matched to a gene. This CDR3 is 15 amino acids long. Germline V gene sequence: CDR1 GTSNPN, CDR2 SVGIG (reference sequence). This chain's CDR3 is CALKTGTAANEKLFF. The CDR3 DNA reads TGTGCCTTAAAGACAGGGACGGCAGCTAATGAAAAACTGTTTTTT. The variable domain in full, completed from reference TRBV30 and TRBJ1-4, reads SQTIHQWPATLVQPVGSPLSLECTVEGTSNPNLYWYRQAAGRGLQLLFYSVGIGQISSEVPQNLSASRPQDRQFILSSKKLLLSDSGFYLCALKTGTAANEKLFFGSGTQLSVL.

In regard to this clone: One end of the junction varies from germline; a read error may be responsible. V gene TRBV7-7 combines with J gene TRBJ2-2, with 12 bases aligning to TRBD1. Per germline, CDR1 SSHAT and CDR2 FNYEAQ (reference sequence). This CDR3 has 16 amino acids. This chain's CDR3 is CASSSHGTGGFGELFF. For the CDR3, the DNA is TGTGCTAGCAGCTCCCACGGGACAGGGGGCTTCGGGGAGCTGTTTTTT.

In its sample, this clone was seen once. The chain joins TRBV7-6 to TRBJ1-4; possibly TRBD1 for D (6 bases). With 5 bases removed from V and 8 bases from J, the gap between germline ends came to 15 bases. The CDR3 sequence is 14 residues long. Germline-derived CDR1 and CDR2 are SGHVS and FNYEAQ. The CDR3 is CASSTPGGGEKLFF. The CDR3 nucleotides read TGTGCCAGCAGCACTCCGGGGGGCGGCGAAAAACTGTTTTTT.

This clone was detected only once. CDR3 nucleotides: TGCGCCAGCAGCTTGGAGGGTAGCGGCAAGAGCTCCTACAATGAGCAGTTCTTC. This gives the protein CASSLEGSGKSSYNEQFF. The rearrangement joins TRBV5-1 to TRBJ2-1; D is possibly TRBD2 (6 bases). CDR3 length equals 18 residues. CDR1 is SGHRS and CDR2 is YFSETQ in the germline V gene. The V gene lost 0 bases and the J gene lost 0 bases, with 16 bases spanning the gap.

The chain has TRBV7-9 and TRBJ1-1; D possibly corresponds to TRBD1 (5 bases). The CDR3 length is 14 residues. V was clipped by 5 bases and J by 2 bases, with 12 bases between them. Germline V CDR1 and CDR2: SEHNR, FQNEAQ (reference sequence). The CDR3 region has the DNA TGTGCCAGCAGCGACCAGGGTTTCAACACTGAAGCTTTCTTT. This translates into CASSDQGFNTEAFF.

The V and J genes are TRBV5-5 and TRBJ2-7; 9 bases fit TRBD1. Per the germline V gene, CDR1 is SGHKS and CDR2 is YYEKEE (reference sequence). The junction had 8 bases not matched to a gene; V was cut back by 1 base and J by 3 bases. The CDR3 has 16 amino acids. The CDR3 nucleotides read TGTGCCAGCAGCTTGATTCTAGGACAGGGGCTCTACGAGCAGTACTTC. Residues: CASSLILGQGLYEQYF.

The V and J genes are TRBV5-1 and TRBJ1-2, with D possibly matching TRBD1 (5 bases). CDR1 and CDR2 from the germline V gene are SGHRS and YFSETQ. Trimming cost V 5 bases and J 2 bases, with 7 bases left between them. The CDR3 runs to 12 residues. CDR3 sequence reads: CASRTENYGYTF. CDR3 in DNA: TGCGCCAGCAGGACAGAGAACTATGGCTACACCTTC.

CDR3 amino acids: CASDRGNEQFF. The CDR3 coding sequence is TGTGCCAGCGACCGGGGGAACGAGCAGTTCTTC. The V and J genes are TRBV6-1 and TRBJ2-1, with D maybe TRBD2 (6 bases). There are 11 residues in the CDR3. Trimming shortened V by 8 bases and J by 10 bases, and 12 bases separated the two germline ends. From germline, CDR1 is MNHNS and CDR2 SASEGT.

The V call is TRBV28, the J call TRBJ1-2; perhaps TRBD1 as D (5 bases). V was cut by 6 bases and J by 4 bases, with 18 bases left in between. The germline V gene encodes CDR1 MDHEN and CDR2 SYDVKM. CDR3 size: 15 residues. CDR3 region: CASSRKAGWIYGYTF. CDR3 DNA: TGTGCCAGCAGCCGGAAGGCAGGGTGGATCTATGGCTACACCTTC.

The genes are TRBV7-3 and TRBJ2-6; TRBD1 matches 9 bases. Germline V gives CDR1 SGHTA, CDR2 FQGTGA. Germline trimming cut 5 bases from V and 1 base from J; bases unmatched to any gene: 12. The CDR3 runs 19 residues. The CDR3 is CASSPRAGTGLSGANVLTF. The DNA of the CDR3 is TGTGCCAGCAGCCCAAGGGCGGGGACAGGGCTATCTGGGGCCAACGTCCTGACTTTC.

The rearrangement joins TRBV19 to TRBJ1-1; TRBD1 agrees at 7 bases. V lost 1 base and J lost 2; bases outside the gene matches: 4. This CDR3 has 15 amino acids. Germline V gene lookup returns CDR1 LNHDA and CDR2 SQIVND (reference sequence). This CDR3 is CASSIGRGANTEAFF. In DNA, the CDR3 is TGTGCCAGTAGTATAGGCAGGGGGGCCAACACTGAAGCTTTCTTT.

The V call is TRBV19, the J call TRBJ1-6; 8 bases agree with TRBD1. The V segment lost 3 bases and the J segment 0 bases; nucleotides outside the gene matches: 1. The CDR3 is made up of 16 amino acids. Germline V gene sequence: CDR1 LNHDA, CDR2 SQIVND (reference sequence). The CDR3 DNA reads TGTGCCAGTAGTATTACAGGGGGCTCCTATAATTCACCCCTCCACTTT. It specifies CASSITGGSYNSPLHF.

The chain recombines TRBV19 with TRBJ2-2; TRBD1 matches 12 bases. Per the germline V gene, CDR1 is LNHDA and CDR2 is SQIVND (reference sequence). The CDR3 is 16 residues long. The trim removed 7 bases at V and 3 bases at J, leaving 6 bases unmatched. The DNA for the CDR3 is TGTGCCAGTACCTCGGGACAGGGGGCGGACACCGGGGAGCTGTTTTTT. Its protein product is CASTSGQGADTGELFF.

The rearrangement uses TRBV20-1 and TRBJ1-2, with 7 nucleotides matching TRBD1. V lost 4 bases, J lost 6 bases, and 2 bases stayed unmatched. The CDR3 extends over 11 amino acids. CDR1 is DFQATT, CDR2 SNEGSKA, per germline (reference sequence). The DNA of the CDR3 is TGCAGTGCTACTACAGGGGATGGCTACACCTTC. This encodes CSATTGDGYTF.